This T cell receptor beta chain was profiled in a study of cytomegalovirus exposure and HLA in healthy donors. Turning to this clone: Its specificity is unknown.

Trimming cost V 4 bases and J 0 bases, with 13 bases left between them. The V gene's germline CDR1 is SGHRS and CDR2 YFSETQ. The CDR3 is 15 residues long. PCR primers comprised 60 Vbeta and 13 Jbeta primers. The data were produced by immunoSEQ multiplex PCR, yet TCRdb's version contains in-frame clones alone and is incomplete. This table holds some 60,000 clones, around 82% found once. Regarding the study as a whole: Previously analyzed data showed that most TCR beta V segments were productive at a frequency of about 90% or about 30%. For presence/absence analyses, sequencing depth was assumed to be roughly uniform across donors.

The sequence was collected from a male donor in good health and CMV-seronegative. This chain joins TRBV5-1 and TRBJ1-1; D ambiguous. Sequenced sample: PBMCs. CDR3 sequence (DNA): TGCGCCAGCAGCGGCGGTACTCACATGAACACTGAAGCTTTCTTT. Translating it yields CASSGGTHMNTEAFF.